Listed here are 23 T cell receptor beta chains from one sample, sequenced in a study of PD-L1 blockade in urothelial cancer. The assay was immunoSEQ multiplex PCR, and TCRdb's table has in-frame clones only and misses some. This table holds 90,000 to 120,000 clones, around 85% found once. This material consisted of PBMCs, taken around atezolizumab (anti-PD-L1) treatment. The receptors here all came from a man over 45 with urothelial cancer.

The V call is TRBV4-2, the J call TRBJ2-3, with unresolved D. The CDR3 spans 15 residues. The V end lost 1 base, the J end lost 1 base, and 9 bases lay between the germline ends. Germline CDR1 is LGHNA and CDR2 is YNFKEQ. This chain's CDR3 is CASSQVYKGTDTQYF. CDR3 DNA sequence: TGTGCCAGCAGCCAAGTCTATAAAGGCACAGATACGCAGTATTTT.

Details on this clone: This sample also contains other DNA sequences that code for the same CDR3. The chain is built from TRBV7-6 and TRBJ2-7; 11 bases are a match to TRBD2. Unmatched junction bases numbered 6, after V lost 4 bases and J lost 4 bases. Germline V gives CDR1 SGHVS, CDR2 FNYEAQ. This CDR3 has 15 residues. This chain's CDR3 is CASSWGTSGDYEQYF. CDR3 DNA sequence: TGTGCCAGCAGCTGGGGGACTAGCGGAGATTACGAGCAGTACTTC.

This chain links TRBV11-2 with TRBJ2-6; 11 bases match TRBD2. J gave up 1 base and V 5 bases, and 10 bases lay outside the gene matches. CDR3 length: 19 amino acids. Per germline, CDR1 SGHAT and CDR2 FQNNGV. The CDR3 DNA sequence: TGTGCCAGCAGCCTCCTAGGGGGACTAGCGGCGTCTGGGGCCAACGTCCTGACTTTC. This sequence encodes CASSLLGGLAASGANVLTF.

The CDR3 coding sequence is TGCACCAGCAGCCAAGATAGGGGCGGGAGGAAAGTCATATACGAGCAGTACTTC. Translation gives CTSSQDRGGRKVIYEQYF. The chain couples TRBV1 to TRBJ2-7; the table's D call, TRBD2, was not checked against the DNA. TRBV1 is a pseudogene locus. CDR3 length equals 18 residues.

The genes are TRBV28 and TRBJ1-5; 8 bases match TRBD1. V was pared by 6 bases and J by 7 bases, with 8 bases of the junction left unmatched. Germline V gives CDR1 MDHEN, CDR2 SYDVKM. This CDR3 is 14 amino acids long. The CDR3, as DNA: TGTGCCAGCAGGGCCGGGACAGGCCACCAGCCCCAGCATTTT. It translates to CASRAGTGHQPQHF.

V usage is TRBV19 and J usage is TRBJ2-3, with D possibly being TRBD1 (6 bases). Germline V CDR1 and CDR2: LNHDA, SQIVND (reference sequence). This CDR3 region has 14 residues. V was pared by 6 bases and J by 3 bases, with 13 bases between. CDR3 coding DNA: TGTGCCAGTAGGGGCAGGGGAAGAACAGATACGCAGTATTTT. This gives the protein CASRGRGRTDTQYF.

The V gene is TRBV30, the J gene TRBJ2-1, with 10 bases aligning to TRBD2. This CDR3 comprises 13 residues. V lost 8 bases to trimming and J lost 10 bases; unmatched junction nucleotides: 11. Germline lookup yields CDR1 GTSNPN and CDR2 SVGIG (reference sequence). CDR3 region: CARSGRMLKEQFF. The CDR3 DNA reads TGTGCCCGTAGCGGGAGGATGTTAAAGGAGCAGTTCTTC. The entire variable domain, with the rest obtained from reference TRBV30 and TRBJ2-1, is as follows: SQTIHQWPATLVQPVGSPLSLECTVEGTSNPNLYWYRQAAGRGLQLLFYSVGIGQISSEVPQNLSASRPQDRQFILSSKKLLLSDSGFYLCARSGRMLKEQFFGPGTRLTVL.

The chain has TRBV5-1 and TRBJ2-1, with 8 bases lining up with TRBD2. V lost 4 bases to trimming and J lost 2 bases; unmatched junction nucleotides: 2. Germline CDR1 is SGHRS and CDR2 is YFSETQ. The CDR3 runs 14 residues. The CDR3 reads CASSPSGPYNEQFF. Here the CDR3 DNA reads TGCGCCAGCAGCCCTAGCGGGCCCTACAATGAGCAGTTCTTC.

The chain links TRBV28 to TRBJ2-7; D might be TRBD1 (5 bases). The germline V gene encodes CDR1 MDHEN and CDR2 SYDVKM. The V end lost 6 bases, the J end lost 2 bases, and 17 bases lay between the germline ends. There are 15 residues in the CDR3. CDR3 in amino acids: CASSLTGRPPYEQYF. The CDR3, as DNA: TGTGCCAGCAGCCTTACAGGACGGCCGCCCTACGAGCAGTACTTC.

The chain is built from TRBV6-1 and TRBJ1-2, with D possibly TRBD1 on 6 matching bases. The V gene lost 3 bases and the J gene lost 8 bases, with 13 bases spanning the gap. Germline V gene lookup returns CDR1 MNHNS and CDR2 SASEGT. The CDR3 has 13 amino acids. CDR3 in amino acids: CASSEGRGLGYTF. The CDR3 DNA reads as TGTGCCAGCAGTGAGGGCAGGGGCTTAGGCTACACCTTC.

The gene calls are TRBV15 and TRBJ2-6; perhaps TRBD1 as D (5 bases). CDR1 LNHNV and CDR2 YYDKDF come from the germline V gene (reference sequence). The CDR3 length is 19 residues. V lost 0 bases, J lost 0 bases, and 15 bases lay in between. CDR3 region: CATSRDVARVISGANVLTF. CDR3 bases: TGTGCCACCAGCAGAGATGTCGCCAGGGTTATCTCTGGGGCCAACGTCCTGACTTTC.

The chain uses TRBV4-1 and TRBJ1-2; 8 bases align to TRBD1. CDR3 length: 17 amino acids. The germline CDR1 and CDR2 sequences are MGHRA and YSYEKL. J gave up 5 bases and V 0 bases, and 11 bases lay outside the gene matches. CDR3 nucleotides: TGCGCCAGCAGCCAAGAATCCTCTCGACAGGGGAATTATGGCTACACCTTC. Translating it yields CASSQESSRQGNYGYTF.

The chain couples TRBV10-3 to TRBJ2-1; TRBD2 agrees at 10 bases. J lost 6 bases, V lost 4 bases, and 6 bases had no gene match. The CDR3 is 15 amino acids. Germline V gene data show CDR1 as ENHRY and CDR2 as SYGVKD. CDR3 loop: CAISVGLAGANEQFF. In DNA form, the CDR3 reads TGTGCCATCAGTGTAGGGCTAGCGGGAGCCAATGAGCAGTTCTTC.

The chain links TRBV5-1 to TRBJ1-1; D is undetermined. The CDR3 covers 14 residues. Between the trimmed V and J ends, which lost 4 bases and 0 bases, there was a span of 10 bases. The germline CDR1 and CDR2 sequences are SGHRS and YFSETQ. This chain's CDR3 is CASSQAGLNTEAFF. As DNA, the CDR3 is TGCGCCAGCAGCCAGGCAGGATTGAACACTGAAGCTTTCTTT.

The chain couples TRBV6-6 to TRBJ2-7; 7 positions agree with TRBD2. The CDR3 has 14 residues. Trimming cost V 6 bases and J 1 base; bases outside gene matches: 6. Germline CDR1 is MNHNY and CDR2 is SVGAGI (reference sequence). The CDR3 protein is CASSYGTNSYEQYF. The CDR3 DNA reads as TGTGCCAGCAGCTACGGGACTAATTCCTACGAGCAGTACTTC.

The chain uses TRBV14 and TRBJ2-7, with 8 bases fitting TRBD2. CDR1 is SGHDN and CDR2 is FVKESK in the germline V gene. The V and J ends lost 3 bases and 6 bases, in that order; junction bases with no gene match: 7. There are 14 residues in the CDR3. The CDR3 DNA sequence: TGTGCCAGCAGCCAGCGAGGGCGGGGGGTCGAGCAGTACTTC. Encoded protein: CASSQRGRGVEQYF. The variable domain in full, with the rest retrieved from reference TRBV14 and TRBJ2-7, is EAGVTQFPSHSVIEKGQTVTLRCDPISGHDNLYWYRRVMGKEIKFLLHFVKESKQDESGMPNNRFLAERTGGTYSTLKVQPAELEDSGVYFCASSQRGRGVEQYFGPGTRLTVT.

The chain employs TRBV6-1 and TRBJ2-5; D gene ambiguous. The J call may be faulty, since TRBJ2-7 better matches the DNA end. This CDR3 region has 13 residues. The germline V gene has CDR1 MNHNS and CDR2 SASEGT. The CDR3 loop is CASSATAVYEQYF. CDR3 in DNA: TGTGCCAGCAGTGCTACAGCAGTCTACGAGCAGTACTTC.

This clone was seen just once. V gene TRBV2 combines with J gene TRBJ2-5; the D gene is possibly TRBD1 (6 bases). The V end lost 6 bases, the J end lost 0 bases, and 11 bases lay between the germline ends. Germline V gene sequence: CDR1 SNHLY, CDR2 FYNNEI. This CDR3 region has 14 residues. The CDR3 is CASSPQGHQETQYF. The CDR3 DNA reads TGTGCCAGCAGCCCCCAGGGGCACCAAGAGACCCAGTACTTC.

The chain couples TRBV5-1 to TRBJ2-7; TRBD2 matches at 9 bases. Germline V lookup: CDR1 SGHRS, CDR2 YFSETQ. The V segment lost 2 bases and the J segment 3 bases; nucleotides outside the gene matches: 6. The CDR3 contains 15 residues. The CDR3 loop reads CASSFGAGGNYEQYF. As DNA, the CDR3 is TGCGCCAGCAGCTTTGGAGCGGGAGGTAACTACGAGCAGTACTTC.

The chain has TRBV9 and TRBJ2-5; possibly TRBD1 for D (5 bases). V shed 5 bases and J shed 5 bases, with 16 bases lying between them. The CDR3 length is 14 residues. Germline CDR1 and CDR2: SGDLS and YYNGEE. CDR3 in amino acids: CASSQGVDRETQYF. CDR3 sequence (DNA): TGTGCCAGCAGTCAAGGGGTGGATAGGGAGACCCAGTACTTC.

The chain carries TRBV5-4 and TRBJ2-2, with TRBD2 matching 10 bases. V was pared by 4 bases and J by 1 base, with 1 base of the junction left unmatched. In germline, CDR1 is SGHNT, CDR2 YYREEE (reference sequence). CDR3 length equals 15 residues. The CDR3 nucleotides are TGTGCCAGCAGCCGGACTAGCGGGAACACCGGGGAGCTGTTTTTT. It specifies CASSRTSGNTGELFF.

This chain joins TRBV7-2 and TRBJ1-1; 8 bases align to TRBD1. CDR3 length equals 13 residues. Per germline, CDR1 SGHTA and CDR2 FQGNSA. Trimming took 6 bases from V and 4 from J; bases not matched to a gene: 4. The CDR3 bases are TGTGCCAGCAGTTTCGGACAGGGCACTGAAGCTTTCTTT. Its translation: CASSFGQGTEAFF.

This clone was seen only once. The chain combines TRBV28 with TRBJ1-2, with D possibly being TRBD1 (5 bases). This CDR3 is 12 amino acids long. V lost 5 bases and J 9 bases, leaving 13 bases between the germline ends. The V gene's germline CDR1 is MDHEN and CDR2 SYDVKM. CDR3: CASSPGGRSYTF. CDR3 in DNA: TGTGCCAGCAGTCCGGGGGGACGGAGCTACACCTTC.